This entry lists 10 T cell receptor beta chains sequenced from one sample in a study of CD8+ T cells in alopecia areata. Extracted RNA was reverse transcribed, and the resulting cDNA served as sequencing template. Produced via immunoSEQ multiplex PCR; TCRdb's table is partial and in-frame only. Of a few hundred thousand clones in the sample, 67% were seen once. The input for sequencing was CD4+ T cells sorted from blood, taken at week 0. All receptors derive from a human donor with alopecia areata.

This clone is a singleton in its sample. The gene calls are TRBV30 and TRBJ1-1; D is unresolved. Between the trimmed V and J ends, which lost 3 bases and 3 bases, there was a span of 11 bases. The germline V gene encodes CDR1 GTSNPN and CDR2 SVGIG (reference sequence). The CDR3 is made up of 13 amino acids. CDR3 loop: CAWSPLRDTEAFF. The CDR3 DNA is TGTGCCTGGAGCCCCCTCCGAGACACTGAAGCTTTCTTT. The full variable domain, in which reference TRBV30 and TRBJ1-1 provide the parts outside the CDR3, is SQTIHQWPATLVQPVGSPLSLECTVEGTSNPNLYWYRQAAGRGLQLLFYSVGIGQISSEVPQNLSASRPQDRQFILSSKKLLLSDSGFYLCAWSPLRDTEAFFGQGTRLTVV.

The CDR3 region is CASSQESQGQSPLHF. CDR3 sequence (DNA): TGCGCCAGCAGCCAAGAATCACAGGGACAGTCACCCCTCCACTTT. The rearrangement uses TRBV4-1 and TRBJ1-6, with 7 positions matching TRBD1. Germline V gene sequence: CDR1 MGHRA, CDR2 YSYEKL. CDR3 size: 15 residues. Unmatched junction bases numbered 6, after V lost 0 bases and J lost 10 bases.

The chain employs TRBV7-2 and TRBJ2-7, with unresolved D. V was shortened by 5 bases and J by 7 bases, with 15 bases between the two germline ends. Germline-derived CDR1 and CDR2 are SGHTA and FQGNSA. The CDR3 is 13 amino acids. The DNA of the CDR3 is TGTGCCAGCAGCCCTGGGCCGGCGCGGGAGCAGTACTTC. Translating gives CASSPGPAREQYF.

The V gene is TRBV30, the J gene TRBJ1-1; 8 positions agree with TRBD1. Per the germline V gene, CDR1 is GTSNPN and CDR2 is SVGIG (reference sequence). Trimming cost V 7 bases and J 5 bases; bases outside gene matches: 9. This CDR3 is built from 13 residues. CDR3 loop: CALETGVLTEAFF. The DNA of the CDR3 is TGTGCCTTAGAGACAGGGGTGTTGACTGAAGCTTTCTTT.

The V gene is TRBV7-9, the J gene TRBJ1-6, with D uncertain. Trimming stripped 4 bases from V and 10 bases from J, with 17 bases between. The CDR3 consists of 15 residues. CDR1 and CDR2 from the germline V gene are SEHNR and FQNEAQ (reference sequence). The CDR3 sequence: CASSSFAGDRSPLHF. The CDR3 nucleotides read TGTGCCAGCAGCTCGTTCGCCGGGGATCGCTCACCCCTCCACTTT.

V gene TRBV10-3 combines with J gene TRBJ2-5; TRBD1 matches at 8 bases. The trim removed 2 bases at V and 5 bases at J, leaving 1 base unmatched. CDR3 length equals 13 residues. The germline CDR1 and CDR2 sequences are ENHRY and SYGVKD. CDR3 DNA sequence: TGTGCCATCAGTGAGCGACAGGGGGAGACCCAGTACTTC. Translated: CAISERQGETQYF.

V usage is TRBV27 and J usage is TRBJ1-2; 7 bases agree with TRBD1. The CDR3 contains 15 residues. The junction had 10 bases not matched to a gene; V was cut back by 7 bases and J by 2 bases. Germline CDR1 MNHEY, CDR2 SMNVEV (reference sequence). The CDR3 nucleotides read TGTGCCAGCAAGACTAGGACAGGCCGAAACTATGGCTACACCTTC. Translated: CASKTRTGRNYGYTF.

This clone was counted once. The V and J genes are TRBV30 and TRBJ1-5; D might be TRBD1 (6 bases). The CDR3 has 13 amino acids. Germline V gene sequence: CDR1 GTSNPN, CDR2 SVGIG (reference sequence). V lost 2 bases and J 11 bases, leaving 16 bases between the germline ends. The CDR3 bases are TGTGCCTGGAGTAATACAGGGACACCCTCCCAGCATTTT. This gives the protein CAWSNTGTPSQHF.

CDR3 in amino acids: CASSDRAVNTEAFF. The CDR3 DNA sequence: TGTGCCAGCAGCGACAGAGCCGTCAACACTGAAGCTTTCTTT. The V call is TRBV5-4, the J call TRBJ1-1, with D perhaps TRBD1 (5 bases). There are 14 residues in the CDR3. Per germline, CDR1 SGHNT and CDR2 YYREEE (reference sequence). V was clipped by 4 bases and J by 2 bases, with 12 bases between them.

The J gene is TRBJ1-6, the V gene TRBV6-5; D is perhaps TRBD1 (5 bases). This CDR3 contains 16 residues. Trimming cost V 2 bases and J 10 bases, with 18 bases left between them. CDR1 and CDR2 from the germline V gene are MNHEY and SVGAGI. The CDR3 sequence: CASSYQGDRLRSPLHF. The CDR3 DNA sequence: TGTGCCAGCAGTTACCAGGGCGATAGGCTGAGATCACCCCTCCACTTT.